These 21 T cell receptor beta chains came from one sample sequenced in a study of blood T cell repertoires in COVID-19 (dated by TCRdb to the early 2020s). Libraries were constructed by the immunoSEQ multiplex PCR assay. TCRdb's version of the immuneACCESS table is confined to in-frame rearrangements and falls short of the full clone set. An unresolved V gene accounts for under half of the shortfall where checked; the remainder is of unknown origin. Here the sample has roughly 140,000 clones; roughly 85% occur a single time. About 8% of the sample belongs to the ten largest clones. The sample was peripheral blood. Receptor source: an older woman with COVID-19, enrolled during active disease.

The CDR3 loop is CASSIDPGQGDSPLHF. The CDR3 bases are TGTGCCAGTAGTATAGATCCGGGACAGGGTGATTCACCCCTCCACTTT. The chain recombines TRBV19 with TRBJ1-6; 9 positions agree with TRBD1. The germline V gene encodes CDR1 LNHDA and CDR2 SQIVND (reference sequence). CDR3 size: 16 residues. V shed 0 bases, J shed 8 bases, and the junction held 5 bases outside the gene matches. The full variable domain, with the rest looked up from reference TRBV19 and TRBJ1-6, is DGGITQSPKYLFRKEGQNVTLSCEQNLNHDAMYWYRQDPGQGLRLIYYSQIVNDFQKGDIAEGYSVSREKKESFPLTVTSAQKNPTAFYLCASSIDPGQGDSPLHFGNGTRLTVT.

The rearrangement links TRBV7-6 to TRBJ2-1; 11 bases map to TRBD2. The V gene's germline CDR1 is SGHVS and CDR2 FNYEAQ. J was trimmed by 5 bases and V by 3 bases; bases with no gene match: 12. CDR3 length equals 18 residues. CDR3: CASSFLAGGPVIDNEQFF. The CDR3 DNA follows: TGTGCCAGCAGCTTTTTAGCGGGGGGGCCGGTGATTGACAATGAGCAGTTCTTC.

In its sample, this clone was seen a few times. The CDR3: CASSLRRDTEAFF. CDR3 sequence (DNA): TGTGCCAGCAGTTTAAGGAGGGACACTGAAGCTTTCTTT. V usage is TRBV6-5 and J usage is TRBJ1-1; D gene ambiguous. The CDR3 totals 13 residues. V was pared by 4 bases and J by 3 bases, with 9 bases between. Germline-derived CDR1 and CDR2 are MNHEY and SVGAGI.

This clone appeared a single time. The chain has TRBV15 and TRBJ2-3; 12 positions agree with TRBD2. Trimming cost V 5 bases and J 2 bases; bases outside gene matches: 8. The CDR3 totals 17 residues. CDR1 is LNHNV and CDR2 is YYDKDF in the germline V gene (reference sequence). This CDR3 is CATSPRRTSGDTDTQYF. DNA for the CDR3: TGTGCCACCAGCCCGCGGCGGACTAGCGGGGACACAGATACGCAGTATTTT.

This sequence joins TRBV2 and TRBJ2-5, with D possibly matching TRBD2 (5 bases). Germline lookup yields CDR1 SNHLY and CDR2 FYNNEI. Trimming stripped 6 bases from V and 3 bases from J, with 14 bases between. The CDR3 is 14 amino acids. For the CDR3, the DNA is TGTGCCAGCAGGCCGTTCTTCGGGAAAGAGACCCAGTACTTC. This sequence encodes CASRPFFGKETQYF.

This clone was seen a few times. This chain links TRBV28 with TRBJ1-5; 7 nucleotides agree with TRBD1. The ends lost 6 bases at V and 3 bases at J; junction bases unmatched: 11. The CDR3 is made up of 16 amino acids. From germline, CDR1 is MDHEN and CDR2 SYDVKM. The CDR3 loop is CASSSTGAPSNQPQHF. The CDR3 DNA reads TGTGCCAGCAGCAGTACAGGGGCCCCCTCCAATCAGCCCCAGCATTTT.

As to this clone: Other DNA variants within this sample encode the same CDR3. The chain recombines TRBV7-3 with TRBJ2-1; 7 bases match TRBD1. Germline trimming cut 6 bases from V and 6 bases from J; bases unmatched to any gene: 5. CDR3 size: 13 residues. The germline V gene encodes CDR1 SGHTA and CDR2 FQGTGA. The CDR3 is CASSLTGLNEQFF. In DNA, the CDR3 is TGTGCCAGCAGTTTGACAGGGCTCAATGAGCAGTTCTTC.

The J gene is TRBJ1-5, the V gene TRBV19; 7 bases map to TRBD1. The CDR3 runs 18 residues. After removal of 0 bases from V and 4 bases from J, the junction contained 12 bases not matched to a gene. Germline CDR1 and CDR2: LNHDA and SQIVND (reference sequence). CDR3 DNA sequence: TGTGCCAGTAGTATAGATCCTACAGGGGTGAAGGGGAATCAGCCCCAGCATTTT. Amino acid sequence: CASSIDPTGVKGNQPQHF.

This clone occurred once. The chain couples TRBV5-1 to TRBJ2-3; D is perhaps TRBD1 (6 bases). V lost 0 bases and J 4 bases, leaving 18 bases between the germline ends. The CDR3 extends over 17 amino acids. Germline CDR1 SGHRS, CDR2 YFSETQ. The CDR3 DNA is TGCGCCAGCAGCTTGGCCCTGGGGGCGCTGATCTCAGATACGCAGTATTTT. It translates to CASSLALGALISDTQYF.

V usage is TRBV5-1 and J usage is TRBJ1-2; weak D call: TRBD1 (5 bases). V lost 3 bases, J lost 1 base, and 10 bases lay in between. In germline, CDR1 is SGHRS, CDR2 YFSETQ. The CDR3 consists of 14 residues. CDR3 sequence (DNA): TGCGCCAGCAGCTCCCAGGGCAATAACTATGGCTACACCTTC. Translating gives CASSSQGNNYGYTF.

The V and J genes are TRBV18 and TRBJ1-3, with 8 bases lining up with TRBD1. The V gene end was trimmed by 7 bases and the J gene end by 1 base; junction bases not matched to a gene: 6. Germline V CDR1 and CDR2: KGHSH, LQKENI. This CDR3 region has 15 residues. The CDR3 here is CASFPRTGSGNTIYF. The CDR3 region has the DNA TGTGCCAGCTTTCCCCGGACAGGGTCTGGAAACACCATATATTTT.

The chain recombines TRBV7-9 with TRBJ2-7; 11 nucleotides match TRBD2. J was trimmed by 4 bases and V by 7 bases; bases with no gene match: 9. This CDR3 is 15 amino acids long. Germline CDR1 and CDR2: SEHNR and FQNEAQ (reference sequence). The CDR3 DNA reads as TGTGCCAGCATCCCTCAGGGACTAGCGGTATACGAGCAGTACTTC. Encoded protein: CASIPQGLAVYEQYF.

The chain is built from TRBV10-3 and TRBJ1-1, with a tentative D call TRBD1 (6 bases). CDR3 length equals 13 residues. Trimming stripped 10 bases from V and 2 bases from J, with 14 bases between. Germline assignment: CDR1 ENHRY and CDR2 SYGVKD. For the CDR3, the DNA is TGTGCCACGAGGCGGGGGGCAAACACTGAAGCTTTCTTT. It translates to CATRRGANTEAFF.

The chain uses TRBV6-4 and TRBJ2-2; 10 nucleotides line up with TRBD2. V was pared by 7 bases and J by 4 bases, with 9 bases of the junction left unmatched. Germline assignment: CDR1 MRHNA and CDR2 SNTAGT. The CDR3 is made up of 16 amino acids. The CDR3 DNA reads TGTGCCAGCAAAACCCTAGCGGGGGACCCCACCGGGGAGCTGTTTTTT. This codes for CASKTLAGDPTGELFF.

V and J are TRBV4-2 and TRBJ2-3; TRBD2 matches 10 bases. After removal of 2 bases from V and 2 bases from J, the junction contained 13 bases not matched to a gene. Looked up from germline, CDR1 is LGHNA and CDR2 is YNFKEQ. There are 19 residues in the CDR3. CDR3 DNA: TGTGCCAGCAGCCAACCAATACTGAGCGGGGGGGAATACACAGATACGCAGTATTTT. Translation gives CASSQPILSGGEYTDTQYF.

The V gene is TRBV19, the J gene TRBJ2-2, with 11 bases aligning to TRBD2. Germline CDR1 LNHDA, CDR2 SQIVND (reference sequence). Trimming cost V 7 bases and J 7 bases; bases outside gene matches: 8. The CDR3 extends over 15 amino acids. CDR3 sequence reads: CASIPSGGFGGELFF. The DNA of the CDR3 is TGTGCCAGTATACCTAGCGGGGGGTTCGGCGGGGAGCTGTTTTTT.

The chain uses TRBV10-3 and TRBJ2-7; a possible D gene is TRBD1 (5 bases). The CDR3 is made up of 15 amino acids. V gave up 3 bases and J gave up 2 bases, with 14 bases separating them. Germline loops: CDR1 ENHRY, CDR2 SYGVKD. The CDR3 loop reads CAISEVTAKAYEQYF. CDR3 DNA sequence: TGTGCCATCAGTGAAGTGACAGCCAAGGCCTACGAGCAGTACTTC.

The CDR3 protein is CASSDLRSGGHDGYTF. The CDR3 region has the DNA TGTGCCAGCAGCGACCTACGCAGCGGGGGGCACGATGGCTACACCTTC. V is TRBV5-6 and J is TRBJ1-2, with D perhaps matching TRBD1 (6 bases). The CDR3 totals 16 residues. Trimming shortened V by 4 bases and J by 6 bases, and 22 bases separated the two germline ends. Germline V gene data show CDR1 as SGHDT and CDR2 as YYEEEE. The full variable domain, with the rest looked up from reference TRBV5-6 and TRBJ1-2, is DAGVTQSPTHLIKTRGQQVTLRCSPKSGHDTVSWYQQALGQGPQFIFQYYEEEERQRGNFPDRFSGHQFPNYSSELNVNALLLGDSALYLCASSDLRSGGHDGYTFGSGTRLTVV.

This clone was recorded only once. The genes are TRBV6-4 and TRBJ1-2; weak D call: TRBD1 (5 bases). V was cut by 5 bases and J by 8 bases, with 15 bases left in between. Germline CDR1 and CDR2: MRHNA and SNTAGT. The CDR3 totals 13 residues. The CDR3 DNA reads as TGTGCCAGCAGTCCCAGCAGGGTGAGCGGCTACACCTTC. Protein sequence: CASSPSRVSGYTF.

The V call is TRBV10-3, the J call TRBJ2-1; 10 nucleotides agree with TRBD2. Germline V gives CDR1 ENHRY, CDR2 SYGVKD. CDR3 length equals 21 residues. The V and J ends lost 3 bases and 5 bases, in that order; junction bases with no gene match: 22. The CDR3 sequence is CAISDAGRASGGLLQHNEQFF. The CDR3 DNA follows: TGTGCCATCAGTGATGCGGGGCGGGCTAGCGGGGGCCTCCTACAGCACAATGAGCAGTTCTTC.

This rearrangement joins TRBV2 to TRBJ1-2, with 8 bases identical to TRBD1. The CDR3 extends over 13 amino acids. Germline V gene sequence: CDR1 SNHLY, CDR2 FYNNEI. V trimming: 5 bases; J trimming: 6 bases; junction bases outside the gene matches: 5. In DNA, the CDR3 is TGTGCCAGCAGTAACAGGGGGATGGATGGCTACACCTTC. Its translation is CASSNRGMDGYTF.